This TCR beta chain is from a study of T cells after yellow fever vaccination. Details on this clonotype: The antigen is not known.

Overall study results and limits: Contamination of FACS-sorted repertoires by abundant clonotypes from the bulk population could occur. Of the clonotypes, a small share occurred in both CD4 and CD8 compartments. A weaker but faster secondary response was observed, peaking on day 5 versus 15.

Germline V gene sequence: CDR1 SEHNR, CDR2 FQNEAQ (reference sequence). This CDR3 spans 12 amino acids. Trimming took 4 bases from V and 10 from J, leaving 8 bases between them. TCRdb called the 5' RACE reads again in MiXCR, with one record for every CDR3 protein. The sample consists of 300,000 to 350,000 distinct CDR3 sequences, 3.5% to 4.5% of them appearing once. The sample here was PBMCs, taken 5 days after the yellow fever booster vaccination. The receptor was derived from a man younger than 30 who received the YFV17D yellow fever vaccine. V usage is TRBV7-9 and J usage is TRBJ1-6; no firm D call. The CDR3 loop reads CASSSTKSPLHF. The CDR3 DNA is TGTGCCAGCAGCTCGACTAAATCACCCCTCCACTTT.